One and the same sample provided the 22 T cell receptor beta chains below, sequenced in a study of early T cells in non-severe SARS-CoV-2 infection. One entry per CDR3 protein, called by TCRdb with MiXCR from the 5' RACE reads. The sample records approximately 65,000 distinct CDR3 sequences, more than 10% being singletons. Sequencing used whole blood. The source is an adult who was a healthcare worker with PCR-confirmed SARS-CoV-2 infection or an uninfected control (not recorded which).

This clonotype has only a few counts. The chain carries TRBV12-3 or TRBV12-4 and TRBJ2-1, with 15 nucleotides matching TRBD2. The CDR3 is 21 amino acids. Unmatched junction bases numbered 15, after V lost 6 bases and J lost 0 bases. The CDR3 here is CASRRGQTGLAGGRSYNEQFF. The CDR3 coding sequence is TGTGCCAGCAGACGAGGTCAGACGGGACTAGCGGGGGGCCGCTCCTACAATGAGCAGTTCTTC.

This clonotype was seen repeatedly, ten times or more. The chain has TRBV12-3 or TRBV12-4 and TRBJ1-5; 7 bases fit TRBD1. This CDR3 has 14 amino acids. With V trimmed by 5 bases and J by 7 bases, 8 bases remained unmatched. Here the CDR3 DNA reads TGTGCCAGCAGTGTCACAGGGGTAGGCCAGCCCCAGCATTTT. It translates to CASSVTGVGQPQHF.

The table lists this clonotype with many counts. Relative to the germline gene, one junction end is altered; a read error may explain this. This chain joins TRBV20-1 and TRBJ1-1; D gene ambiguous. CDR3 length: 8 residues. CDR1 is DFQATT, CDR2 SNEGSKA, per germline (reference sequence). The DNA of the CDR3 is TGCAGTGCTAGAGCCCACCTCTTT. This gives the protein CSARAHLF.

This clonotype was seen a handful of times. The chain links TRBV6-2 or TRBV6-3 to TRBJ2-5, with 9 nucleotides matching TRBD2. V shed 6 bases and J 5 bases; nucleotides not matched to a gene: 4. CDR1 is MNHEY, CDR2 SVGEGT, per germline. This CDR3 contains 13 residues. CDR3 in amino acids: CASRRGGAETQYF. CDR3 nucleotides: TGTGCCAGCAGGCGCGGGGGGGCGGAGACCCAGTACTTC.

The chain has TRBV28 and TRBJ2-2; D is possibly TRBD1 or TRBD2 (5 bases each). The CDR3 sequence is 16 residues long. CDR1 MDHEN and CDR2 SYDVKM come from the germline V gene. Trimming took off 2 bases at V and 0 bases at J, with 10 bases between the two ends. DNA for the CDR3: TGTGCCAGCAGTTTACATGGGGGAGCGAACACCGGGGAGCTGTTTTTT. Amino acid sequence: CASSLHGGANTGELFF.

The chain combines TRBV10-2 with TRBJ2-5, with 12 bases matching TRBD1. This CDR3 is 15 amino acids long. Trimming removed 6 bases from V and 5 bases from J; junction bases left unmatched: 7. Germline CDR1 and CDR2: WSHSY and SAAADI. CDR3 coding DNA: TGCGCCAGCAGAGGTCGGGACAGGGGGCTTGAGACCCAGTACTTC. Translating it yields CASRGRDRGLETQYF.

The rearrangement links TRBV7-3 to TRBJ2-3, with D maybe TRBD1 (5 bases). CDR1 and CDR2 (germline): SGHTA, FQGTGA. V was trimmed by 2 bases and J by 1 base, leaving 16 bases between them. The CDR3 has 17 residues. CDR3 sequence reads: CASSLSPAATGTDTQYF. CDR3 sequence (DNA): TGTGCCAGCAGCTTATCGCCCGCCGCGACAGGCACAGATACGCAGTATTTT.

The chain couples TRBV25-1 to TRBJ2-5; the D gene is possibly TRBD1 (6 bases). CDR1 and CDR2 from the germline V gene are MGHDK and SYGVNS. V was pared by 5 bases and J by 4 bases, with 17 bases between. The length of the CDR3 is 15 residues. DNA for the CDR3: TGTGCCAGCAGTCAAAACAGGGCTGTCGGAGAGACCCAGTACTTC. Its protein is CASSQNRAVGETQYF.

The gene calls are TRBV7-9 and TRBJ2-7, with 8 bases matching TRBD1. Germline values: CDR1 SEHNR, CDR2 FQNEAQ (reference sequence). This CDR3 region has 15 residues. J was trimmed by 2 bases and V by 1 base; bases with no gene match: 4. CDR3 sequence: CASSLGTGTAYEQYF. CDR3 sequence (DNA): TGTGCCAGCAGCTTAGGGACAGGGACTGCCTACGAGCAGTACTTC.

The chain uses TRBV9 and TRBJ2-5; 8 nucleotides agree with TRBD2. Per germline, CDR1 SGDLS and CDR2 YYNGEE. Trimming took 5 bases from V and 4 from J; bases not matched to a gene: 13. The CDR3 contains 16 residues. The CDR3 protein is CASSYGLSGGGETQYF. For the CDR3, the DNA is TGTGCCAGCAGTTACGGACTAAGCGGGGGTGGAGAGACCCAGTACTTC.

The chain uses TRBV10-3 and TRBJ1-4; 7 bases fit TRBD1. The V segment lost 2 bases and the J segment 0 bases; nucleotides outside the gene matches: 15. The germline V gene has CDR1 ENHRY and CDR2 SYGVKD. The CDR3 totals 20 residues. CDR3 sequence reads: CAISESQGGENGATNEKLFF. In DNA, the CDR3 is TGTGCCATCAGTGAGAGTCAGGGGGGTGAGAACGGTGCAACTAATGAAAAACTGTTTTTT.

The chain uses TRBV19 and TRBJ1-4, with D unresolved. The CDR3 has 14 amino acids. V was cut by 5 bases and J by 5 bases, with 12 bases left in between. Germline lookup yields CDR1 LNHDA and CDR2 SQIVND (reference sequence). Written as DNA, the CDR3 is TGTGCCAGTAGTGGGATCCTCTCCAATGAAAAACTGTTTTTT. Amino acid sequence: CASSGILSNEKLFF. The entire variable domain, with the rest obtained from reference TRBV19 and TRBJ1-4, is as follows: DGGITQSPKYLFRKEGQNVTLSCEQNLNHDAMYWYRQDPGQGLRLIYYSQIVNDFQKGDIAEGYSVSREKKESFPLTVTSAQKNPTAFYLCASSGILSNEKLFFGSGTQLSVL.

This clonotype was counted ten times or more. The genes are TRBV5-8 and TRBJ1-1; 8 bases match TRBD1. CDR3 length: 12 amino acids. J lost 10 bases, V lost 4 bases, and 6 bases had no gene match. The V gene's germline CDR1 is SGHTS and CDR2 YDEGEE. The CDR3 region is CASSLRQGPAFF. CDR3 in DNA: TGTGCCAGCAGCCTTCGACAGGGGCCAGCTTTCTTT. The complete variable domain, with remaining parts taken from reference TRBV5-8 and TRBJ1-1, reads EAGVTQSPTHLIKTRGQQATLRCSPISGHTSVYWYQQALGLGLQFLLWYDEGEERNRGNFPPRFSGRQFPNYSSELNVNALELEDSALYLCASSLRQGPAFFGQGTRLTVV.

The rearrangement uses TRBV3-1 and TRBJ2-7; maybe TRBD2 (6 bases). This CDR3 has 14 residues. V was trimmed by 4 bases and J by 0 bases, leaving 10 bases between them. Germline V gene data show CDR1 as LGHDT and CDR2 as YNNKEL (reference sequence). CDR3 DNA: TGTGCCAGCAGCCGGGACTGGTACTCCTACGAGCAGTACTTC. Protein product: CASSRDWYSYEQYF.

This clonotype was counted a few times. The J gene is TRBJ1-6, the V gene TRBV7-2; 8 bases match TRBD1. This CDR3 spans 15 amino acids. V dropped 4 bases and J dropped 7; count of bases not matched to a gene: 6. The germline gives CDR1 SGHTA, CDR2 FQGNSA. For the CDR3, the DNA is TGTGCCAGCAGCTCACAGGGGGTCGGGAATTCACCCCTCCACTTT. Translation gives CASSSQGVGNSPLHF.

The V and J genes are TRBV29-1 and TRBJ1-1, with TRBD1 identical over 8 bases. CDR3 length: 15 residues. CDR1 SQVTM and CDR2 ANQGSEA come from the germline V gene. J gave up 0 bases and V 6 bases, and 9 bases lay outside the gene matches. The CDR3 nucleotides read TGCAGCGTACTGGTGGGACAGGCAGTGAACACTGAAGCTTTCTTT. This encodes CSVLVGQAVNTEAFF.

This clonotype was counted only a few times. The chain carries TRBV3-1 and TRBJ1-5; D gene uncertain. The CDR3 runs to 13 residues. Germline CDR1 is LGHDT and CDR2 is YNNKEL (reference sequence). V was clipped by 0 bases and J by 7 bases, with 7 bases between them. This chain's CDR3 is CASSQEGRQPQHF. The CDR3, as DNA: TGTGCCAGCAGCCAAGAAGGGAGGCAGCCCCAGCATTTT.

This clonotype appeared many times. The V call is TRBV7-2, the J call TRBJ2-7; perhaps TRBD1 as D (7 bases). From germline, CDR1 is SGHTA and CDR2 FQGNSA. This CDR3 contains 14 residues. The V end was cut by 7 bases, the J end by 4 bases, with 17 bases between. The DNA for the CDR3 is TGTGCCAGCAAACCTGGCGGGGACAGATACGAGCAGTACTTC. The encoded protein is CASKPGGDRYEQYF.

This clonotype was detected ten times or more. CDR3 DNA sequence: TGTGCCAGCAGCCACCGGACGCGGGGGGCCAACGTCCTGACTTTC. Residues: CASSHRTRGANVLTF. This rearrangement joins TRBV6-2 or TRBV6-3 to TRBJ2-6; D unclear. The germline gives CDR1 MNHEY, CDR2 SVGEGT. V was pared by 6 bases and J by 4 bases, with 13 bases between. This CDR3 comprises 15 residues.

This clonotype occurred many times. The chain uses TRBV7-2 and TRBJ2-1; 8 positions agree with TRBD1. Per the germline V gene, CDR1 is SGHTA and CDR2 is FQGNSA. This CDR3 spans 15 amino acids. V trimming: 0 bases; J trimming: 2 bases; junction bases outside the gene matches: 0. The chain's CDR3 is CASSLATGAYNEQFF. The CDR3 bases are TGTGCCAGCAGCTTAGCGACAGGGGCCTACAATGAGCAGTTCTTC.

This clonotype has only a few counts. This chain uses TRBV7-8 with TRBJ2-7; D is perhaps TRBD2 (5 bases). V was pared by 0 bases and J by 4 bases, with 13 bases between. Per germline, CDR1 SGHVS and CDR2 FQNEAQ. The CDR3 has 15 amino acids. The CDR3 sequence is CASSLAVPGVYEQYF. The CDR3 DNA follows: TGTGCCAGCAGCTTAGCAGTGCCCGGGGTTTACGAGCAGTACTTC.

This clonotype has more than one count but fewer than ten. The V call is TRBV29-1, the J call TRBJ2-2, with TRBD2 identical over 11 bases. Losses at the gene ends were 4 bases for V and 6 bases for J; bases not matched to a gene: 7. The V gene's germline CDR1 is SQVTM and CDR2 ANQGSEA. The CDR3 covers 15 residues. CDR3 in amino acids: CSVAVSGGAAGELFF. The CDR3 coding sequence is TGCAGCGTTGCGGTTAGCGGGGGGGCCGCCGGGGAGCTGTTTTTT.